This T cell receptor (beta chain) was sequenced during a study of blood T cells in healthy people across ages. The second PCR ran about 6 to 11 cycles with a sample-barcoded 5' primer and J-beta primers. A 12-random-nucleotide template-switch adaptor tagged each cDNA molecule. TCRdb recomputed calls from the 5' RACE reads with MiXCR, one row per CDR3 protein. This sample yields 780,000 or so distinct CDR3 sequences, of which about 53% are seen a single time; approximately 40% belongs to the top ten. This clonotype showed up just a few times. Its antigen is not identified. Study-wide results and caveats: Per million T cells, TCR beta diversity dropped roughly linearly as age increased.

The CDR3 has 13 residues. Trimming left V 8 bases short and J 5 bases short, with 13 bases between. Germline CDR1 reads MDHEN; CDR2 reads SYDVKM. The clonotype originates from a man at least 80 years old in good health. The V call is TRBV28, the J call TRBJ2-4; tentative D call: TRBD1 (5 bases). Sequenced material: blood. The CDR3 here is CASLLDKENIQYF. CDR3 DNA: TGTGCCAGCCTCTTGGACAAGGAAAACATTCAGTACTTC.